This T cell receptor (beta chain) was captured in a study of T-cell reconstitution after alpha-beta-depleted transplantation in children. Trimming took off 0 bases at V and 2 bases at J, with 8 bases between the two ends. Germline V gene data show CDR1 as LGHNA and CDR2 as YSLEER. The CDR3 extends over 15 amino acids. TCRbeta library preparation incorporated unique molecular identifiers. TCRdb redid the calling of the PCR reads with MiXCR, one entry per CDR3 protein. The repertoire holds around 680,000 distinct CDR3 sequences, with approximately 15% as singletons. This clonotype has only a few counts.

This TCR derives from a human donor who donated a stem cell graft to a child with acute myeloid leukemia. Sample: PBMCs from the stem cell graft donor, taken from the stem cell graft. This sequence joins TRBV4-3 and TRBJ2-1; D is possibly TRBD1 (6 bases). The CDR3 protein is CASSQDGTPYNEQFF. The DNA for the CDR3 is TGCGCCAGCAGCCAAGACGGGACACCCTACAATGAGCAGTTCTTC.